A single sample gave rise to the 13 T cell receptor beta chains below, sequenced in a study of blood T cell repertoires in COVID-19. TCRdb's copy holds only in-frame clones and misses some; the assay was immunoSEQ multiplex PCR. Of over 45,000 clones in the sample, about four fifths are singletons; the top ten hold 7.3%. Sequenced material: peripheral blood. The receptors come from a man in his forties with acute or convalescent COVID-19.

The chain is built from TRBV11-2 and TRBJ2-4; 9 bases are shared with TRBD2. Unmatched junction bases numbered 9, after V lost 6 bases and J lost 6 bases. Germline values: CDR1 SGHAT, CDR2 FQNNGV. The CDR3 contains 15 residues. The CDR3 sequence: CASRRAGGSPNIQYF. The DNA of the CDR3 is TGTGCCAGCAGACGTGCGGGGGGGAGTCCAAACATTCAGTACTTC.

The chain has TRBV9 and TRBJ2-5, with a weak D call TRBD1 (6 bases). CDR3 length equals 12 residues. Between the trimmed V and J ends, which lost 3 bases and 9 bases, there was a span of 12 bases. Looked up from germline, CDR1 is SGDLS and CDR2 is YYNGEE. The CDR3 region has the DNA TGTGCCAGCAGCGCGTCGACAGGTCCCCAGTACTTC. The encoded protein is CASSASTGPQYF.

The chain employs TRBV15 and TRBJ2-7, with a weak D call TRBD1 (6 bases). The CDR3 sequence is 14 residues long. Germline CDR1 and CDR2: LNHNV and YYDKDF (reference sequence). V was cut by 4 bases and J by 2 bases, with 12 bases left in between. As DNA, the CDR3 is TGTGCCACCAGCAACAGGGATGGGGCCTACGAGCAGTACTTC. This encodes CATSNRDGAYEQYF.

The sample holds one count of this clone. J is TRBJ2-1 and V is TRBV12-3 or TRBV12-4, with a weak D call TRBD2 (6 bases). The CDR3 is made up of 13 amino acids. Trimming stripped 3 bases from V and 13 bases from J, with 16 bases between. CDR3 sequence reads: CASSLGGSSAQFF. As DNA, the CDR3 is TGTGCCAGCAGTTTGGGGGGAAGTAGCGCTCAGTTCTTC.

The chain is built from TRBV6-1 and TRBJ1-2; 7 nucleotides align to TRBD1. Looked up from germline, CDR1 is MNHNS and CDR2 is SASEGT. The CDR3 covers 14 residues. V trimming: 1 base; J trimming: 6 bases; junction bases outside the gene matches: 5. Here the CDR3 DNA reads TGTGCCAGCAGTGAAGGGGGACAGCTCGATGGCTACACCTTC. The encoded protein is CASSEGGQLDGYTF.

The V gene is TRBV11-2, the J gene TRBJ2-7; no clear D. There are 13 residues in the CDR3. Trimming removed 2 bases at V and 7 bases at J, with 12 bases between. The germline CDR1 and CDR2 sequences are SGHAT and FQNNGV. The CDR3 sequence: CASSLTRSGEQYF. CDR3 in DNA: TGTGCCAGCAGCTTAACAAGGTCAGGAGAGCAGTACTTC.

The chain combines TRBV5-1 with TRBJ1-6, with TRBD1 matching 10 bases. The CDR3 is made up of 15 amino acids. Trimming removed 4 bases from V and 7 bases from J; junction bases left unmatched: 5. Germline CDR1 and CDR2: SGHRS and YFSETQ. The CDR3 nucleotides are TGCGCCAGCAGCGAACCGGGACAGGGGAATTCACCCCTCCACTTT. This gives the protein CASSEPGQGNSPLHF.

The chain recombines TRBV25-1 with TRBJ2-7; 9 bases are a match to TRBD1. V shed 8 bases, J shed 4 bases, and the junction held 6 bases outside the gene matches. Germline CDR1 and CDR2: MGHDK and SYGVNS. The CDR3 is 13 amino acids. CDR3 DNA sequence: TGTGCCAGCGTAGGGACAGGGCGGTACGAGCAGTACTTC. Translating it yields CASVGTGRYEQYF.

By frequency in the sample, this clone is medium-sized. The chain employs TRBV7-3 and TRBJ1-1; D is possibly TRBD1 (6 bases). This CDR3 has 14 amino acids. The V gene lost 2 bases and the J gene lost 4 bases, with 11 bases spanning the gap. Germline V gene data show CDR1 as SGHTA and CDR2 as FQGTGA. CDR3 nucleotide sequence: TGTGCCAGCAGCTTATTGGGGGCGAGCACTGAAGCTTTCTTT. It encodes CASSLLGASTEAFF. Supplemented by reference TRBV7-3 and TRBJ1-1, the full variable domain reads GAGVSQTPSNKVTEKGKYVELRCDPISGHTALYWYRQSLGQGPEFLIYFQGTGAADDSGLPNDRFFAVRPEGSVSTLKIQRTERGDSAVYLCASSLLGASTEAFFGQGTRLTVV.

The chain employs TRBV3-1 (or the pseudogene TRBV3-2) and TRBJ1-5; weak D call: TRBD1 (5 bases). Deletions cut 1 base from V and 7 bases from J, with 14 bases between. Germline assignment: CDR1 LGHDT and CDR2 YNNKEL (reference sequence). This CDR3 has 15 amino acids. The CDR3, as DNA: TGTGCCAGCAGCCAAGGCCTGGGGGGAGAGCAGCCCCAGCATTTT. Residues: CASSQGLGGEQPQHF.

The CDR3, as DNA: TGTGCCAGCAGCGTAGACGGGCGGGCATCCTATGGCTACACCTTC. It is translated as CASSVDGRASYGYTF. The rearrangement joins TRBV9 to TRBJ1-2, with D unclear. Germline CDR1 is SGDLS and CDR2 is YYNGEE. The CDR3 runs to 15 residues. Trimming removed 0 bases from V and 4 bases from J, with 13 bases in between.

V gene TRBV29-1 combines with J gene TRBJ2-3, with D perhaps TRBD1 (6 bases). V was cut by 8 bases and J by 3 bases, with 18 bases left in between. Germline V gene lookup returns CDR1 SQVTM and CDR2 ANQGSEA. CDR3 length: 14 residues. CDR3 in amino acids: CSSPGAGATDTQYF. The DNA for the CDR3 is TGCAGCTCTCCCGGGGCAGGGGCAACAGATACGCAGTATTTT.

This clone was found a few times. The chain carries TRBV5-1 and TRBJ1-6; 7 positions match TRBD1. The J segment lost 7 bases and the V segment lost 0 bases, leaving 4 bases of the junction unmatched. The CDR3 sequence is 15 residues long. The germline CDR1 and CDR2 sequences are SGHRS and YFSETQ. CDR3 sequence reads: CASSLGGQANSPLHF. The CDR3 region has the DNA TGCGCCAGCAGCTTGGGTGGACAGGCAAATTCACCCCTCCACTTT.